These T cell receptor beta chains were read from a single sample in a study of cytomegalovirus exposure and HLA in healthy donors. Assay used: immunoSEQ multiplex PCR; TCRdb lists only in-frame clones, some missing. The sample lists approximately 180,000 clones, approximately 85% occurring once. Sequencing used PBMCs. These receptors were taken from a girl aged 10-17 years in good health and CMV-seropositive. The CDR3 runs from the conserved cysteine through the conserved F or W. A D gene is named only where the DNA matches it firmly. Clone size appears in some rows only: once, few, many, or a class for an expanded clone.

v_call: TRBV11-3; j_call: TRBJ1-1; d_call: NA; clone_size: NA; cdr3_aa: CASSLRVPPEAFF; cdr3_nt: TGTGCCAGCAGCCTCCGTGTTCCTCCTGAAGCTTTCTTT
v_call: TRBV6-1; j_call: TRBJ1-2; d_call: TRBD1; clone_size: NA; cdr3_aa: CASSENRGRYGYTF; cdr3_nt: TGTGCCAGCAGTGAAAACAGGGGGAGGTATGGCTACACCTTC
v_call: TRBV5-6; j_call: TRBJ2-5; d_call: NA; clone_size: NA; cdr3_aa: CASSLDQWTQYF; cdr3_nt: TGTGCCAGCAGCTTGGACCAGTGGACCCAGTACTTC
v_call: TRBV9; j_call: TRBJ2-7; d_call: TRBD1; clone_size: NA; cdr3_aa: CASSEGQVPYEQYF; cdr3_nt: TGTGCCAGCAGCGAGGGACAGGTACCCTACGAGCAGTACTTC
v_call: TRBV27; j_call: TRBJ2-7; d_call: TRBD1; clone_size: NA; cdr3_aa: CASSAGTEAYEQYF; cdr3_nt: TGTGCCAGCAGTGCCGGGACAGAGGCCTACGAGCAGTACTTC
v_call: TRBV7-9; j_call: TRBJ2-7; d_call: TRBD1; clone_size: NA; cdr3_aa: CASSPRDRERGMGEQYF; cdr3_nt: TGTGCCAGCAGCCCCCGGGACAGGGAAAGGGGAATGGGTGAGCAGTACTTC
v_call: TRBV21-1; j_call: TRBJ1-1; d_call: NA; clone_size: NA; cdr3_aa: CASSKGSQERQGGSEAFF; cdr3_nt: TGTGCCAGCAGCAAAGGGTCGCAAGAACGACAGGGGGGCTCTGAAGCTTTCTTT
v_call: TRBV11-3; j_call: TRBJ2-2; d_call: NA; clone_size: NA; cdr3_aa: CASRPGFGELFF; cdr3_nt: TGTGCCAGCCGCCCGGGTTTCGGGGAGCTGTTTTTT
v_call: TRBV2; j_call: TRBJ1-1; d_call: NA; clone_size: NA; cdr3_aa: CASSAFSGAEAFF; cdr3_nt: TGTGCCAGCAGTGCTTTTTCGGGGGCTGAAGCTTTCTTT
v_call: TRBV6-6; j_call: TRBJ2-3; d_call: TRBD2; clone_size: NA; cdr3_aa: CASRTASSGAAPQYF; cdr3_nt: TGTGCCAGCAGGACCGCGTCTAGCGGGGCAGCTCCGCAGTATTTT
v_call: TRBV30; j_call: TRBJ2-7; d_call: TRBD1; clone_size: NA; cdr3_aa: CAWSVGTGDEQYF; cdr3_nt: TGTGCCTGGAGTGTAGGGACAGGGGACGAGCAGTACTTC
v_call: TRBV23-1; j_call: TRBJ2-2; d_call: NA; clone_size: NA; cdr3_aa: CASPGQGSVGELFF; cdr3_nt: TGCGCCAGCCCCGGCCAGGGGTCGGTCGGGGAGCTGTTTTTT
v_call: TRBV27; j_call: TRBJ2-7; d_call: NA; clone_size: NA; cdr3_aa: CASSYPGVEQYF; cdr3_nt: TGTGCCAGCAGTTATCCGGGGGTCGAGCAGTACTTC
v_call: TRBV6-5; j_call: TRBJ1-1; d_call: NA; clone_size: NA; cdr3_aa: CASTQFTEAFF; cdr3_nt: TGTGCCAGCACCCAATTTACTGAAGCTTTCTTT
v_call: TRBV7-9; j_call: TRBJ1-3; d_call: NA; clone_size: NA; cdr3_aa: CASSSPGGLGNSGNTIYF; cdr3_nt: TGTGCCAGCAGCTCCCCTGGTGGTTTGGGCAACTCTGGAAACACCATATATTTT
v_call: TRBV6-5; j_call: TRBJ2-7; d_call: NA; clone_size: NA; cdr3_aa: CASSYPGLNYEQYF; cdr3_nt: TGTGCCAGCAGTTACCCGGGACTCAACTACGAGCAGTACTTC
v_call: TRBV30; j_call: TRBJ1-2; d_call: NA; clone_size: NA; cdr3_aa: CAWSPGYGYTF; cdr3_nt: TGTGCCTGGAGTCCAGGCTATGGCTACACCTTC
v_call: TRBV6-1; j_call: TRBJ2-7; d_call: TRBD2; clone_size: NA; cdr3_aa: CASEWEGPSYEQYF; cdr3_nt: TGTGCCAGCGAATGGGAGGGCCCCTCCTACGAGCAGTACTTC
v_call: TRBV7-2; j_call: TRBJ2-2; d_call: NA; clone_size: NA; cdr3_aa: CASSFRAGELFF; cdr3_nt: TGTGCCAGCAGCTTCAGGGCCGGGGAGCTGTTTTTT
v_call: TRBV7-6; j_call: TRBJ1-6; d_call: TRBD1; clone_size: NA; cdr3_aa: CASSFPGGPDYNSPLHF; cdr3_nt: TGTGCCAGCAGCTTTCCAGGGGGTCCAGACTATAATTCACCCCTCCACTTT
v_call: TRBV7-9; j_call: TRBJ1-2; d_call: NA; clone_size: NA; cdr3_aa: CASSLGQSYYGYTF; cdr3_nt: TGTGCCAGCAGCTTAGGACAGTCTTACTATGGCTACACCTTC
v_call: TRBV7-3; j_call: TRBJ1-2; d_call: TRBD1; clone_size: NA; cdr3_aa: CASSPYRGSIDGYTF; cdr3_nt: TGTGCCAGCAGCCCGTACAGGGGGTCCATTGATGGCTACACCTTC
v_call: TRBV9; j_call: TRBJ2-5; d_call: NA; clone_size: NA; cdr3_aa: CASSTDSLQETQYF; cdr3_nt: TGTGCCAGCAGCACGGACAGTCTCCAAGAGACCCAGTACTTC
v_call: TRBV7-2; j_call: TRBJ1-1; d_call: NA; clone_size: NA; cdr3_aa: CASSLGANTEAFF; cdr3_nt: TGTGCCAGCAGCTTAGGGGCGAACACTGAAGCTTTCTTT
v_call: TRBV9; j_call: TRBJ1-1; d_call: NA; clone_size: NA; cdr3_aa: CASSPSHDMNTEAFF; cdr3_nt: TGTGCCAGCAGCCCCAGTCATGACATGAACACTGAAGCTTTCTTT
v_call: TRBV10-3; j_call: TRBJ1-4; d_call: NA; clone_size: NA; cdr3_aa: CAISAGNEKLFF; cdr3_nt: TGTGCCATCAGTGCAGGGAATGAAAAACTGTTTTTT
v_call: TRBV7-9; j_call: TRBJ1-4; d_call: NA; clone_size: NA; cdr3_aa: CSSSLTPPGILFF; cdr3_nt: TGTTCCAGCAGCTTAACCCCACCCGGGATCCTGTTTTTT
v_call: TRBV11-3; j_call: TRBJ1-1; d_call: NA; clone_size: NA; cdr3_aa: CASSLRRENTEAFF; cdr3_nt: TGTGCCAGCAGCTTACGACGGGAAAACACTGAAGCTTTCTTT
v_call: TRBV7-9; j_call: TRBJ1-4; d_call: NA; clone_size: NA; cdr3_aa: CASSFYQGSGEKLFF; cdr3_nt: TGTGCCAGCAGCTTTTATCAGGGGTCGGGGGAAAAACTGTTTTTT
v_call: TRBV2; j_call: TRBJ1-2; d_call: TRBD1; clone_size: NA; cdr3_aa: CASSLGTGNANYGYTF; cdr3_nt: TGTGCCAGCAGCCTCGGGACAGGGAATGCTAACTATGGCTACACCTTC
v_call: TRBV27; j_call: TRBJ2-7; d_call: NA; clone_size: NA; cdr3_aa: CASSLGGPLYF; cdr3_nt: TGTGCCAGCAGTTTGGGGGGACCACTGTACTTC
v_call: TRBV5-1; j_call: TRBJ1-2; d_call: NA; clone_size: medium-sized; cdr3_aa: CASSVEGEAYGYTF; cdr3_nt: TGCGCCAGCAGCGTCGAGGGGGAAGCCTATGGCTACACCTTC
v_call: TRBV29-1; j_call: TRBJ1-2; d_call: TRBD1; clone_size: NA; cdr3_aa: CSTQDREAGYTF; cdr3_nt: TGCAGCACCCAGGACAGGGAGGCTGGCTACACCTTC
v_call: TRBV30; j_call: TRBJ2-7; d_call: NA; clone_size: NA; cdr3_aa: CAWSVGGGTYEQYF; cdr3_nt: TGTGCCTGGAGTGTGGGAGGGGGAACCTACGAGCAGTACTTC
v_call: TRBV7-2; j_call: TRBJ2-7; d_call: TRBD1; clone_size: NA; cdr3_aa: CASSYPGTGGSYEQYF; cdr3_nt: TGTGCCAGCAGTTACCCCGGGACAGGAGGGTCCTACGAGCAGTACTTC
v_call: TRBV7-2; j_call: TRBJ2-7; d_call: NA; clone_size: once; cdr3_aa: CASSLDFRQAGYEQYF; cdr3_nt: TGTGCCAGCAGCTTAGATTTTCGGCAGGCGGGGTACGAGCAGTACTTC
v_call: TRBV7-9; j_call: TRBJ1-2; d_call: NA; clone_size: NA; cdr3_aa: CASVGSSGNYGYTF; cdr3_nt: TGTGCCAGCGTCGGAAGTTCGGGTAACTATGGCTACACCTTC
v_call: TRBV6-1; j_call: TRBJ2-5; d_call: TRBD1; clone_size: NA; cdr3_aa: CASSEAGGKGTQYF; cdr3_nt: TGTGCCAGCAGTGAAGCAGGGGGCAAGGGGACCCAGTACTTC
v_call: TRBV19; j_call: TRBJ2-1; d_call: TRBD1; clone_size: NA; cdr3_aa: CASSIMTGILNEQFF; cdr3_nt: TGTGCCAGTAGTATTATGACAGGGATCTTAAATGAGCAGTTCTTC
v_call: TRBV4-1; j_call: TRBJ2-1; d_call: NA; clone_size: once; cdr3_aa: CASSQDRSSRGDEQFF; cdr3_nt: TGCGCCAGCAGCCAAGATAGGAGTAGCAGGGGCGATGAGCAGTTCTTC
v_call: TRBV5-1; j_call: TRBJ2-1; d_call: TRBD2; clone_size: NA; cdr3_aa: CASSFLAGEDDSYNEQFF; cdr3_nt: TGCGCCAGCAGCTTTCTAGCGGGGGAAGACGACTCCTACAATGAGCAGTTCTTC
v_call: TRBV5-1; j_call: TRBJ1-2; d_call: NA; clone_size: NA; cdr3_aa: CASSLFPINYGYTF; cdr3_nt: TGCGCCAGCAGCTTGTTCCCCATCAACTATGGCTACACCTTC
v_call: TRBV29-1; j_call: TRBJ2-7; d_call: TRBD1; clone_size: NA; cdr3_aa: CSAGQGRSYEQYF; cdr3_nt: TGCAGCGCCGGACAGGGCCGCTCCTACGAGCAGTACTTC
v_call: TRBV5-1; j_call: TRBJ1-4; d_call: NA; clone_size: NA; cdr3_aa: CASRTGSKEKLFF; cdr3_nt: TGCGCCAGCAGAACAGGGTCGAAGGAAAAACTGTTTTTT
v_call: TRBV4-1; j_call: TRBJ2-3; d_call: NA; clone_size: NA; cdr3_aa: CASSSRETDTQYF; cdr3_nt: TGCGCCAGCAGTTCACGGGAGACAGATACGCAGTATTTT
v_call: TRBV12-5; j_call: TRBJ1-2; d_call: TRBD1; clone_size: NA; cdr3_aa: CASGLVRAGGSYGYTF; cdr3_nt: TGTGCTAGTGGTTTGGTACGGGCAGGGGGCTCTTATGGCTACACCTTC
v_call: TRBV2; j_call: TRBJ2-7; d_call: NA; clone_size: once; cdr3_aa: CASSNDSYEQYF; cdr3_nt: TGTGCCAGCAGTAACGACAGCTACGAGCAGTACTTC
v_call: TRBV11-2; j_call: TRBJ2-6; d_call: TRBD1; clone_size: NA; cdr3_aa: CASSRRQGGSGANVLTF; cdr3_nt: TGTGCCAGCAGCAGACGACAGGGGGGGTCTGGGGCCAACGTCCTGACTTTC
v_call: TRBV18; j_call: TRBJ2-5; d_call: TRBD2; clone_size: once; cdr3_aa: CASSPLSGGAMGETQYF; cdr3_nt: TGTGCCAGCTCACCCTTAAGCGGGGGGGCAATGGGAGAGACCCAGTACTTC
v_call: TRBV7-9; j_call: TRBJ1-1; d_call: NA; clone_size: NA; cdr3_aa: CASSLVRTEAFF; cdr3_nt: TGTGCCAGCAGCTTAGTGCGTACAGAGGCTTTCTTT
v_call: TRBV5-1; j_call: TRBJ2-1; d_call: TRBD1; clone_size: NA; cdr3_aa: CASSHTGDNNEQFF; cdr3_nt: TGCGCCAGCAGCCATACAGGGGACAACAATGAGCAGTTCTTC
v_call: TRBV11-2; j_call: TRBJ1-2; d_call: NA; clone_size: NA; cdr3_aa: CASSLDGQTGGTF; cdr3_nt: TGTGCCAGCAGCTTAGATGGACAAACCGGCGGCACCTTC
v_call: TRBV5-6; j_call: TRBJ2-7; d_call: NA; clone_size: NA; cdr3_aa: CASSLDGVYEQYF; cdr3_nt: TGTGCCAGCAGCTTGGACGGAGTCTACGAGCAGTACTTC
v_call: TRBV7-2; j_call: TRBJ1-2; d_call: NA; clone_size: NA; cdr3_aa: CASSLAGREGYGYTF; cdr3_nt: TGTGCCAGCAGCTTAGCGGGTAGGGAGGGTTATGGCTACACCTTC
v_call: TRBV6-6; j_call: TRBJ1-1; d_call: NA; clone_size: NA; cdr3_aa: CASINRDTNTEAFF; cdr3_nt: TGTGCCAGCATTAACCGGGACACGAACACTGAAGCTTTCTTT
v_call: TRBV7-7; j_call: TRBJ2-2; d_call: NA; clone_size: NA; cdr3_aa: CASSGQNTGELFF; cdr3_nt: TGTGCTAGCAGCGGACAGAACACCGGGGAGCTGTTTTTT
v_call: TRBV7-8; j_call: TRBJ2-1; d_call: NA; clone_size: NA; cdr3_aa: CASSLGESSEPPMGAEQFF; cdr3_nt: TGTGCCAGCAGCTTAGGGGAATCTAGCGAGCCCCCCATGGGAGCTGAGCAGTTCTTC
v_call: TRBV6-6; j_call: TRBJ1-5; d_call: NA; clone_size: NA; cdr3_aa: CASSLGFVAQPQHF; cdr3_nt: TGTGCCAGCAGTCTCGGGTTTGTAGCCCAGCCCCAGCATTTT